This T cell receptor (beta chain) was sequenced for a study of identical twins listed by TCRdb under 2016. Study-wide context: To test whether fetal clonotypes persist, the study used deep sequencing on TCR alpha and beta repertoires from monozygotic twins, unrelated adults of various ages, and cord blood. To rule out contamination, the twin experiments were replicated at different times with different library preparation protocols. Results the study describes overall, beyond this receptor: Because the same donors could not be followed over many years, conclusions were based on cross-sectional statistical analysis. Out-of-frame TCR alpha sharing in monozygotic twins was systematically underestimated by recombination models, whereas sharing between unrelated individuals was in agreement with the recombination models. Abundant cord blood beta clonotypes had fewer insertions, young adult naive repertoires showed a similar but weaker trend, and memory repertoires showed no such trend. Out-of-frame TCR alpha sequences shared between twins showed an excess of low generation-probability sequences compared with coincidental sharing between unrelated individuals. Invariant T cells such as MAIT and iNKT could partly confound zero-insertion analyses, though diverse VJ usage argued against this for most clonotypes. The excess sharing between twins in beta out-of-frame sequences was weaker because fewer shared sequences reduced the signal-to-noise ratio.

The CDR3 runs 14 residues from the cysteine to the phenylalanine. The kept DNA is CDR3 alone, 42 bases in frame from the first base. CDR1 is given as MDHEN and CDR2 as SYDVKM, both from the germline V gene. After removal of 10 bases from V and 4 bases from J, the junction retains 13 bases not matched to a gene. The receptor library was made with 5' RACE. Sequencing used an Illumina HiSeq 2000. Template switching added a universal primer binding site, and the final cDNA carried a unique molecular identifier that allowed TCR cDNA molecules to be counted accurately. First-strand cDNA for TCR alpha and beta chains was synthesized from specific primers in the conserved constant-segment region. To control for contamination, every cDNA library carried two barcodes: a SMART-Mk sample barcode plus Illumina barcodes. TruSeq adapter sequences, together with Illumina sample barcodes, were added in two successive PCR steps. Sequencing of the TCR alpha and beta cDNA libraries was done on the Illumina HiSeq platform using custom primers. The paper's processing steps were these. MiGEC was used to process raw reads and extract unique molecular identifiers, and MiXCR was used to find CDR3 positions. For each individual, recombination models were inferred using an EM algorithm with the repgenHMM and IGoR tools. The tcR package in R was used for shared clonotype analysis, with sharing normalized by the product of cloneset sizes. To study raw recombination without the effects of thymic and clonal selection, out-of-frame nonproductive sequences were analyzed. The public reads were quality trimmed at Q25 with fastp and then assembled into clones with MiXCR by TCRdb, keeping productive beta chains. Identical CDR3 protein sequences are pooled into one entry, listed with their most common genes and DNA. TCRdb's processing, not the authors' own work, is the source of the V and J calls. The sample table shows about 660,000 distinct CDR3 sequences, and 8.6% are seen once. Together, the top ten hold around 0.95% of the sample.

All donors were healthy Caucasians. Three pairs of female monozygotic twins, all aged about 18 to 30 years, made up the twin cohort. Peripheral blood mononuclear cells were used as the source from which RNA for TCR libraries was isolated. This clonotype was counted many times. The specificity of this receptor is unknown. No quality values exist for individual bases; no much larger clone is one base distant. These same data were also listed under a study on yellow fever vaccine responses in identical twins. The second study's authors report: The authors reported that the T cell response to vaccination in identical twins appeared partly convergent and partly personalized. In identical twins, the study followed T cell clones that responded to the vaccine with precision.

The clonotype originates from a young woman in good health. The sequenced sample consisted of PBMCs. The rearrangement combines TRBV28 with TRBJ2-7; TRBD2 aligns with 7 central bases. The DNA sequence is given as TGTGCCACCTTACGAGCGGGATCTCTTTACGAGCAGTACTTC. Its product reads: CATLRAGSLYEQYF.